The TCR beta chain described here comes from a study of radiotherapy plus CTLA-4 blockade in lung cancer. Study in general: For 18% of patients, objective responses occurred, and around 31% had disease control. Overall study findings and caveats: According to reports, early shifts in blood T cell clones, alongside interferon-beta, forecast response most accurately. The study found tumor-derived TCR clones expanded in blood after radiotherapy plus ipilimumab.

Looked up from germline, CDR1 is SEHNR and CDR2 is FQNEAQ (reference sequence). This CDR3 region has 13 residues. V lost 5 bases, J lost 1 base, and 9 bases lay in between. Sequenced by immunoSEQ multiplex PCR; TCRdb stores in-frame clones only, minus some. This sample carries some 96,000 clones, approximately 86% of them seen once, and the ten largest clones take roughly 4.9%. Patients with chemo-refractory metastatic non-small-cell lung cancer received focal radiation plus CTLA-4 blockade with ipilimumab. As to this clone: Antigen specificity is unknown.

This clonotype was sampled from a human donor with non-small cell lung cancer that progressed on radiotherapy plus ipilimumab. Sequencing used peripheral blood, obtained from a patient treated with radiotherapy plus ipilimumab. This chain connects TRBV7-9 to TRBJ2-7; D gene unclear. The CDR3 nucleotides read TGTGCCAGCAGCCGGTCGGAGTCCTACGAGCAGTACTTC. The encoded protein is CASSRSESYEQYF.